The subject of this entry is one TCR beta chain. Its antigen remains unidentified. No base qualities exist here, and no much larger clone lies one base off it. From cysteine to phenylalanine, the CDR3 is 14 amino acids long. Only the CDR3 DNA is retained, 42 bases long and in frame from the first base. CDR1 and CDR2 were assigned from the germline V gene (reference sequence) as MNHEY and SMNVEV. V and J lose 8 bases and 0 bases, and a span of 13 bases separates them. CD8 naive samples were CD45RO-negative cells positively selected for CCR7, giving a CD45RA+CCR7+ population that excluded TemRA cells. Donors were healthy HIV-negative adults with no recently reported acute infections or vaccinations. Only Caucasian adults living in Nashville, Tennessee, USA were represented among the donors. Blood was collected by leukapheresis, and PBMCs were isolated by Ficoll-Histopaque density gradient centrifugation and then cryopreserved in liquid nitrogen vapor phase. Purity and quantity of every magnetically sorted T cell population were checked by analytical flow cytometry. Genomic DNA was isolated from each sorted fraction and quantified by UV absorbance on a Nanodrop 2000c.

These data are taken from a study of shared clonotypes between healthy human individuals (dated by TCRdb to 2020 to 2021). Describing the broader study: The cohort included three men and two women between 18 and 49 years of age. For each donor, CD4 naive and CD4 memory were each run on three plates, CD8 naive on two plates, and CD8 memory on one plate. To estimate repertoire size and how much clonotypes are shared between individuals, the study performed deep sequencing of blood TCR repertoires from roughly five healthy adults. Per donor, leukapheresis produced somewhere between about 0.94 and 9.5 billion PBMCs. Libraries were prepared and TCR repertoires were sequenced by different laboratories using diverse techniques, in order to increase sequencing depth and limit assay-specific biases.

Using the deep immunoSEQ assay, TCR CDR3 regions were amplified from genomic DNA by multiplex PCR. Extracted genomic DNA from each cell subset was distributed evenly across all wells of several immunoSEQ 96-well plates, and each plate was treated as a replicate. For sorted subsets, about 0.2 ug genomic DNA, equal to tens of thousands of T cell genomes, was loaded into each replicate PCR. Purified libraries were quantified with a Qubit 3.0 fluorometer, sized on a Bioanalyzer 2100, and re-quantified with the KAPA Library Quantification kit. Every immunoSEQ 96-well plate was sequenced on a dedicated single-read 150-cycle Illumina NextSeq 550 flow cell. The original methods were these. Because only junctional sequences without quality scores were contained in the immunoSEQ output, filtering matching that applied to full-length reads could not be performed. To assign V/J genes and CDR3, sequences were annotated using PyIR, a Python wrapper for IgBLAST v1.9, with IMGT germline references. Reads were removed for weak V/J assignments (E-value above 1e-6), missing CDR3, stop codons, out-of-frame junctions, or ambiguous translated residues. V3J clonotypes were defined as sequences sharing an identical inferred V gene, J gene, and CDR3 amino acid sequence. Percentage overlap between repertoires was calculated by dividing the number of shared unique clonotypes by the size of the smaller repertoire. Richness of each repertoire was evaluated using RTK rarefaction, the Chao1 estimator, and Recon v2.1 estimates of unobserved clonotypes. For all TCRbeta clonotypes obtained by the gDNA method from a handful of donors, generation probabilities were computed with OLGA. Here the immuneACCESS table is served through TCRdb, limited to in-frame sequences with V and J called. Missing clones are a known gap in these copies; in checked studies unresolved V genes cover under half, and the rest lacks a known reason. Clone size and the V and J calls come from that table; the DNA yielded D and trimming. The sample table holds hundreds of thousands of clones, of which 95% to 98% were seen once. The ten biggest clones cover 0.3% of the sample.

Broad study findings and their caveats: Sampling was limited to blood, and TCR repertoires in tissue likely differ from TCR repertoires in blood. Across several donors, about 5.2% of naive CD4, 3.5% of naive CD8, 2.3% of memory CD4, and 0.4% of memory CD8 clonotypes were shared. The genetic and exposure-history diversity represented was limited by the small number of donors. Based on pairwise subsampling, the degree of clonotype sharing among donors was expected to be affected by sequencing depth. Naive subsets generally had larger estimated clonotype richness than memory subsets. Compared with non-shared clonotypes, clonotypes shared by all four sorted-subset donors had higher generation probabilities. Incomplete sequencing was indicated by rarefaction of sorted-subset datasets, despite the large sequencing depth.

The TCR sequence derives from a man aged 30-40 years in good health. The chain is made from TRBV27 and TRBJ2-5; 6 matching bases give a weak D call of TRBD1. Sequencing was done on a sample of naive CD8+ T cells sorted from blood. In light of the paper, this sample's cell subset or site label describes: CD45RA+CCR7+. CDR3 protein: CASGTGHNQETQYF. The nucleotides are TGTGCCAGCGGAACGGGACACAACCAAGAGACCCAGTACTTC.